A single sample is the source of the 8 T cell receptor beta chains below, sequenced in a study of blood T cell repertoires in COVID-19. The table came from immunoSEQ multiplex PCR; TCRdb's copy has only in-frame clones and leaves some out. This table has a few hundred thousand clones, approximately 80% appearing once. The sequencing input was PBMCs or T cells enriched from blood (not recorded which). Receptors were obtained from a man aged 35-49 years who had recovered from COVID-19.

A few counts support this clone. The CDR3 DNA is TGTGCCAGCTTTGAGAGCTCCTACAATGAGCAGTTCTTC. This encodes CASFESSYNEQFF. The rearrangement links TRBV7-9 to TRBJ2-1, with unresolved D. Germline V gene data show CDR1 as SEHNR and CDR2 as FQNEAQ (reference sequence). The CDR3 spans 13 residues. With 8 bases removed from V and 0 bases from J, the gap between germline ends came to 8 bases.

This clone has more than one count but fewer than ten. The J gene is TRBJ1-6, the V gene TRBV7-6, with D tentatively TRBD1 (6 bases). Per the germline V gene, CDR1 is SGHVS and CDR2 is FNYEAQ. CDR3 length: 14 amino acids. V was clipped by 4 bases and J by 7 bases, with 11 bases between them. The CDR3 DNA reads as TGTGCCAGCAGCTCGGACAGATTGAATTCACCCCTCCACTTT. Translated: CASSSDRLNSPLHF. The variable domain in full, with the rest retrieved from reference TRBV7-6 and TRBJ1-6, is GAGVSQSPRYKVTKRGQDVALRCDPISGHVSLYWYRQALGQGPEFLTYFNYEAQQDKSGLPNDRFSAERPEGSISTLTIQRTEQRDSAMYRCASSSDRLNSPLHFGNGTRLTVT.

V is TRBV7-9 and J is TRBJ2-4, with D tentatively TRBD1 (6 bases). This CDR3 has 15 residues. In germline, CDR1 is SEHNR, CDR2 FQNEAQ (reference sequence). V was shortened by 3 bases and J by 0 bases, with 9 bases between the two germline ends. CDR3 coding DNA: TGTGCCAGCAGCTTGGACAGATTAGCCAAAAACATTCAGTACTTC. It is translated as CASSLDRLAKNIQYF.

As for this clone: In the same sample, other DNA sequences code for this CDR3. J is TRBJ1-3 and V is TRBV9, with TRBD1 matching over 8 bases. The CDR3 contains 14 residues. Germline V gene sequence: CDR1 SGDLS, CDR2 YYNGEE. Trimming took 6 bases from V and 4 from J; bases not matched to a gene: 6. The CDR3 region is CASTGQGKGNTIYF. The CDR3 nucleotides read TGTGCCAGCACCGGACAGGGTAAAGGAAACACCATATATTTT.

CDR3 amino acids: CASTPSRSSYTF. The CDR3 bases are TGTGCCAGCACCCCGAGCCGGAGTAGCTACACCTTC. The chain links TRBV6-5 to TRBJ1-2, with unresolved D. V was shortened by 7 bases and J by 9 bases, with 15 bases between the two germline ends. The CDR3 runs to 12 residues. CDR1 is MNHEY and CDR2 is SVGAGI in the germline V gene.

This clone was picked up a small number of times. The chain has TRBV7-9 and TRBJ1-2; D not certain. Trimming took off 3 bases at V and 2 bases at J, with 4 bases between the two ends. The CDR3 totals 12 residues. Germline values: CDR1 SEHNR, CDR2 FQNEAQ (reference sequence). The chain's CDR3 is CASSLGNYGYTF. The CDR3 region has the DNA TGTGCCAGCAGCTTGGGCAACTATGGCTACACCTTC.

This clone turned up a few times. This chain connects TRBV25-1 to TRBJ2-1; no firm D call. Germline V gives CDR1 MGHDK, CDR2 SYGVNS. Trimming pared 10 bases from V and 5 bases from J, leaving 12 bases between. The CDR3 sequence is 12 residues long. The DNA for the CDR3 is TGTGCCACCGAAACAGAAGACAATGAGCAGTTCTTC. Protein sequence: CATETEDNEQFF.

V and J are TRBV11-2 and TRBJ2-5; 11 bases map to TRBD2. CDR3 length: 14 amino acids. V was clipped by 8 bases and J by 5 bases; unmatched bases: 7. Per germline, CDR1 SGHAT and CDR2 FQNNGV. CDR3 nucleotides: TGTGCCAGCGCCTTACTAGCGGGGGTGGAGACCCAGTACTTC. It yields the protein CASALLAGVETQYF.